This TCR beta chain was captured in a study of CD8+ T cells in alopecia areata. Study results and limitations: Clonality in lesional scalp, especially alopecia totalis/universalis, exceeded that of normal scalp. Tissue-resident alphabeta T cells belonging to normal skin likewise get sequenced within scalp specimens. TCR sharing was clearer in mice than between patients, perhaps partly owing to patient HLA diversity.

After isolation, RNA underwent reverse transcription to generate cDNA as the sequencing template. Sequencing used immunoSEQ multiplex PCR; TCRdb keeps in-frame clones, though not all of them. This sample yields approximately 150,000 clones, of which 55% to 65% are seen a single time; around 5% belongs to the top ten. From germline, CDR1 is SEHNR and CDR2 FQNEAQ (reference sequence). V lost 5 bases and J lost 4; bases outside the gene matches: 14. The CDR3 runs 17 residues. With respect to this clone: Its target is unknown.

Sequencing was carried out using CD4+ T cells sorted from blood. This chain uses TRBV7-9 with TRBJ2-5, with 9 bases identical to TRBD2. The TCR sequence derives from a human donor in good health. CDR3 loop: CASSRKAGLAESETQYF. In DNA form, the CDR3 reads TGTGCCAGCAGCCGGAAGGCGGGACTAGCCGAATCAGAGACCCAGTACTTC. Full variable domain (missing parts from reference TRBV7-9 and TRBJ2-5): DTGVSQNPRHKITKRGQNVTFRCDPISEHNRLYWYRQTLGQGPEFLTYFQNEAQLEKSRLLSDRFSAERPKGSFSTLEIQRTEQGDSAMYLCASSRKAGLAESETQYFGPGTRLLVL.